This TCR beta chain is drawn from a study of CD8 T cells in ankylosing spondylitis. This clonotype has only a few counts. Its antigen is as yet unknown. With molecular barcodes, quantitative 5'-RACE was used to make the TCR beta libraries. TCRdb reanalysed the 5' RACE reads using MiXCR and keeps one entry per CDR3 protein. The table records about 800,000 distinct CDR3 sequences, about 10% of them present only once. Study-wide results and caveats: Seemingly characteristic of ankylosing spondylitis blood was a TCR beta motif consisting of several highly homologous variants.

V was shortened by 10 bases and J by 1 base, with 18 bases between the two germline ends. Per the germline V gene, CDR1 is ENHRY and CDR2 is SYGVKD. The CDR3 is 15 amino acids. The V gene is TRBV10-3, the J gene TRBJ2-3, with a tentative D call TRBD2 (7 bases). Sequencing was done on a sample of blood, either unsorted or a sorted T cell fraction (not recorded which). This receptor was identified in a male donor with ankylosing spondylitis. CDR3 in amino acids: CATIVGGRGTDTQYF. DNA of the CDR3: TGTGCCACAATCGTCGGGGGGCGAGGCACAGATACGCAGTATTTT.